A single sample is the source of the 14 T cell receptor beta chains below, sequenced in a study of blood T cell repertoires in COVID-19 (dated by TCRdb to 2018 to 2021). To prepare the library, the immunoSEQ multiplex PCR assay was applied. TCRdb provides this immuneACCESS table in a form limited to in-frame rearrangements. Some clones are lacking; in checked studies, under half of them reflect an unresolved V gene, and why the rest are absent is not known. This sample lists 71,000 or so clones; about nine tenths were detected once. The top ten hold 5% to 6.5% of the sample. Source material: peripheral blood. All receptors come from a woman under 30 with acute or convalescent COVID-19.

V usage is TRBV6-2 or TRBV6-3 and J usage is TRBJ1-5; 7 bases line up with TRBD1. Germline trimming cut 4 bases from V and 2 bases from J; bases unmatched to any gene: 2. The CDR3 sequence is 14 residues long. In germline, CDR1 is MNHEY, CDR2 SVGEGT. The CDR3 DNA sequence: TGTGCCAGCAGTTGGGACAGCGGCAATCAGCCCCAGCATTTT. This encodes CASSWDSGNQPQHF.

The V call is TRBV2, the J call TRBJ2-2; possibly TRBD1 for D (6 bases). This CDR3 region has 13 residues. The V gene's germline CDR1 is SNHLY and CDR2 FYNNEI. V was clipped by 2 bases and J by 8 bases, with 9 bases between them. The CDR3 DNA sequence: TGTGCCAGCAGTGAAAGGACAGTTGGGGAGCTGTTTTTT. It codes for CASSERTVGELFF.

The chain couples TRBV11-2 to TRBJ1-1; D not certain. Germline values: CDR1 SGHAT, CDR2 FQNNGV. The CDR3 has 13 amino acids. V was shortened by 6 bases and J by 2 bases, with 10 bases between the two germline ends. In DNA, the CDR3 is TGTGCCAGCAGATTAAACTCAAACACTGAAGCTTTCTTT. Amino acids: CASRLNSNTEAFF.

The gene calls are TRBV5-1 and TRBJ1-6; 8 bases match TRBD1. CDR3 length: 15 amino acids. The V and J ends lost 4 bases and 8 bases, in that order; junction bases with no gene match: 8. Germline loops: CDR1 SGHRS, CDR2 YFSETQ. The CDR3 region has the DNA TGCGCCAGCAGCGTGACAGGGGTGGGGTATTCACCCCTCCACTTT. This codes for CASSVTGVGYSPLHF.

As to this clone: This same CDR3 is encoded by further DNA sequences in the sample. The rearrangement uses TRBV11-2 and TRBJ1-5, with TRBD1 matching over 11 bases. This CDR3 has 14 residues. The V gene's germline CDR1 is SGHAT and CDR2 FQNNGV. V was pared by 5 bases and J by 7 bases, with 4 bases of the junction left unmatched. CDR3 coding DNA: TGTGCCAGCAGCATTGGGACAGGGGGGCAGCCCCAGCATTTT. Translating it yields CASSIGTGGQPQHF.

The CDR3 coding sequence is TGTGCCAGCAGTTTCGGTGTGGGGGGGTCTCAGCCCCAGCATTTT. Encoded protein: CASSFGVGGSQPQHF. This sequence joins TRBV28 and TRBJ1-5, with D possibly TRBD1 on 5 matching bases. The CDR3 sequence is 15 residues long. V lost 3 bases to trimming and J lost 6 bases, with 15 bases between them. Germline CDR1 MDHEN, CDR2 SYDVKM. The full variable domain, in which reference TRBV28 and TRBJ1-5 provide the parts outside the CDR3, is DVKVTQSSRYLVKRTGEKVFLECVQDMDHENMFWYRQDPGLGLRLIYFSYDVKMKEKGDIPEGYSVSREKKERFSLILESASTNQTSMYLCASSFGVGGSQPQHFGDGTRLSIL.

This clone was recorded a few times. The chain employs TRBV18 and TRBJ1-3; possibly TRBD1 for D (6 bases). The V end lost 3 bases, the J end lost 4 bases, and 13 bases lay between the germline ends. This CDR3 is 15 amino acids long. Germline values: CDR1 KGHSH, CDR2 LQKENI. CDR3: CASSPSNRDGNTIYF. In DNA form, the CDR3 reads TGTGCCAGCTCACCGTCGAACAGGGACGGAAACACCATATATTTT.

The chain combines TRBV6-5 with TRBJ2-1; 10 nucleotides line up with TRBD1. The CDR3 runs 14 residues. Germline lookup yields CDR1 MNHEY and CDR2 SVGAGI. Trimming took 7 bases from V and 7 from J; bases not matched to a gene: 7. The CDR3 DNA follows: TGTGCCAGCAAGACAGGGGGCGATCCTAATGAGCAGTTCTTC. This gives the protein CASKTGGDPNEQFF.

This chain joins TRBV7-6 and TRBJ2-2, with 8 nucleotides matching TRBD1. This CDR3 spans 16 amino acids. CDR1 is SGHVS, CDR2 FNYEAQ, per germline. V lost 2 bases to trimming and J lost 5 bases; unmatched junction nucleotides: 7. The chain's CDR3 is CASSLSPTGATGELFF. The CDR3 nucleotides are TGTGCCAGCAGCTTAAGCCCGACAGGGGCGACCGGGGAGCTGTTTTTT.

This rearrangement joins TRBV4-1 to TRBJ2-7; tentatively, D is TRBD2 (5 bases). The CDR3 runs to 15 residues. CDR1 MGHRA and CDR2 YSYEKL come from the germline V gene. The ends were cut back, 4 bases at V and 0 bases at J, with 13 bases in the middle. CDR3 residues: CASSPGLADSYEQYF. In DNA, the CDR3 is TGCGCCAGCAGCCCCGGACTCGCCGACTCCTACGAGCAGTACTTC.

The chain has TRBV5-6 and TRBJ1-6, with D unresolved. The germline V gene has CDR1 SGHDT and CDR2 YYEEEE. Trimming pared 0 bases from V and 7 bases from J, leaving 14 bases between. CDR3 length equals 16 residues. CDR3 nucleotide sequence: TGTGCCAGCAGCTTGGGACCGCGGGTCCAAAATTCACCCCTCCACTTT. It yields the protein CASSLGPRVQNSPLHF.

The table lists this clone with a count of one. V and J are TRBV28 and TRBJ2-7; 8 bases are a match to TRBD1. V lost 2 bases to trimming and J lost 2 bases; unmatched junction nucleotides: 5. Germline CDR1 MDHEN, CDR2 SYDVKM. CDR3 length: 15 amino acids. The chain's CDR3 is CASSLTWTGPYEQYF. The CDR3 DNA reads TGTGCCAGCAGTTTAACCTGGACAGGGCCCTACGAGCAGTACTTC. The full variable domain, with the rest looked up from reference TRBV28 and TRBJ2-7, is DVKVTQSSRYLVKRTGEKVFLECVQDMDHENMFWYRQDPGLGLRLIYFSYDVKMKEKGDIPEGYSVSREKKERFSLILESASTNQTSMYLCASSLTWTGPYEQYFGPGTRLTVT.

The chain links TRBV7-9 to TRBJ2-5, with TRBD1 matching over 7 bases. V shed 5 bases, J shed 2 bases, and the junction held 8 bases outside the gene matches. The CDR3 extends over 15 amino acids. From germline, CDR1 is SEHNR and CDR2 FQNEAQ (reference sequence). CDR3 sequence (DNA): TGTGCCAGCAGCATACCTGGGACAGCACAAGAGACCCAGTACTTC. Protein sequence: CASSIPGTAQETQYF.

The chain carries TRBV6-2 or TRBV6-3 and TRBJ1-1, with D possibly TRBD1 on 5 matching bases. Germline loops: CDR1 MNHEY, CDR2 SVGEGT. The CDR3 runs to 13 residues. The V end lost 6 bases, the J end lost 1 base, and 9 bases lay between the germline ends. The CDR3 spells CASSRDRNTEAFF. The CDR3 bases are TGTGCCAGCAGCCGTGACAGGAACACTGAAGCTTTCTTT.